This TCR beta chain was documented in a study of shared clonotypes between healthy human individuals. The germline V and J ends were trimmed by 2 bases and 3 bases, with 17 bases remaining between them. The length of the CDR3 is 17 residues. Germline-derived CDR1 and CDR2 are SGHAT and FQNNGV. Using immunoSEQ multiplex PCR, the repertoire was profiled, and TCRdb retains in-frame clones only, with some absent. The sample has about 1 million clones; 75% to 80% are singletons. The clonotype was recovered from a man between 18 and 35 years old in good health. Some clones in this sample may be carry-over from other donors' samples. Sequenced: memory CD4+ T cells from PBMCs. Regarding subset: CD45RA-negative fraction. The genes are TRBV11-2 and TRBJ1-5, with D uncertain. Here the CDR3 reads CASSLSGPRSSNQPQHF. The CDR3 nucleotides read TGTGCCAGCAGCTTAAGCGGGCCTAGATCCTCCAATCAGCCCCAGCATTTT.